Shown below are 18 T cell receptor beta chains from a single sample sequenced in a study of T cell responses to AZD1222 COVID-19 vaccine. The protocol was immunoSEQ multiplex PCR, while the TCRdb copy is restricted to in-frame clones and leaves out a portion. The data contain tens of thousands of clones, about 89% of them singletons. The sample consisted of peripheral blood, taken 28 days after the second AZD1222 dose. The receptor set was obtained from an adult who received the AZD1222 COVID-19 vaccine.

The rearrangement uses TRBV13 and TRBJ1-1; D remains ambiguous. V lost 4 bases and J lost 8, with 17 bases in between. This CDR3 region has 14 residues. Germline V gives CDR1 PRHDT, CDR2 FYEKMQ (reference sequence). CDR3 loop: CASSSNSWRGEAFF. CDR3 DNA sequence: TGTGCCAGCAGCTCAAACTCATGGCGAGGCGAAGCTTTCTTT.

The DNA of the CDR3 is TGTGCCTGGACACAGGGCTATGATGAAAAACTGTTTTTT. Translating it yields CAWTQGYDEKLFF. The chain links TRBV30 to TRBJ1-4; a possible D gene is TRBD1 (6 bases). Germline values: CDR1 GTSNPN, CDR2 SVGIG (reference sequence). CDR3 length: 13 residues. Trimming pared 4 bases from V and 6 bases from J, leaving 12 bases between.

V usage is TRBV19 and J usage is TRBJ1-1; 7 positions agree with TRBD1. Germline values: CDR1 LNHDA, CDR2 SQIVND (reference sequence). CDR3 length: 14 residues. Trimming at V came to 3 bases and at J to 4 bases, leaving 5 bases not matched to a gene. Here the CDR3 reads CASSIRGSSTEAFF. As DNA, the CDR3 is TGTGCCAGTAGTATCAGGGGGAGTAGCACTGAAGCTTTCTTT.

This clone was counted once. This chain's CDR3 is CAWSSGANSPLHF. The DNA for the CDR3 is TGTGCCTGGAGTTCGGGGGCTAATTCACCCCTCCACTTT. The chain recombines TRBV30 with TRBJ1-6, with D maybe TRBD1 (6 bases). This CDR3 has 13 residues. The V gene lost 2 bases and the J gene lost 6 bases, with 8 bases spanning the gap. The germline CDR1 and CDR2 sequences are GTSNPN and SVGIG (reference sequence).

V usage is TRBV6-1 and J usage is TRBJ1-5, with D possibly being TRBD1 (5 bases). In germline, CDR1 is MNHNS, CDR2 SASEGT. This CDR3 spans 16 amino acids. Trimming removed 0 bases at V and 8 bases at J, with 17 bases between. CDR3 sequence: CASSEAQGSLRKPQHF. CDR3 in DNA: TGTGCCAGCAGTGAAGCCCAGGGATCCCTTAGGAAGCCCCAGCATTTT.

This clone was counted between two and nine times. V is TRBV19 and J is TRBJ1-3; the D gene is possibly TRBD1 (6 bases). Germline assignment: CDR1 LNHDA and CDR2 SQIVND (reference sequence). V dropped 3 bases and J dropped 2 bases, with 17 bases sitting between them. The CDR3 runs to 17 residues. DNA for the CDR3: TGTGCCAGTAGTATGATCCCGACAGGAGATACTGGAAACACCATATATTTT. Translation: CASSMIPTGDTGNTIYF.

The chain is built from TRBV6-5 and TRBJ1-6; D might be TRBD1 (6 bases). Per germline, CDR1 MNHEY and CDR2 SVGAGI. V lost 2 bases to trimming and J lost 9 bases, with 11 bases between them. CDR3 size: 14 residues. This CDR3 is CASSYGGLGSPLHF. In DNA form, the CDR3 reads TGTGCCAGCAGTTACGGGGGGCTCGGTTCACCCCTCCACTTT.

The DNA for the CDR3 is TGTGCCAGCAACGACAGGGGTGTTGGAAACACCATATATTTT. Amino acid sequence: CASNDRGVGNTIYF. The rearrangement links TRBV7-2 to TRBJ1-3; TRBD1 aligns across 8 bases. Trimming at V came to 7 bases and at J to 3 bases, leaving 5 bases not matched to a gene. Germline V gives CDR1 SGHTA, CDR2 FQGNSA. The CDR3 has 14 residues. Complete variable domain (other parts from reference TRBV7-2 and TRBJ1-3): GAGVSQSPSNKVTEKGKDVELRCDPISGHTALYWYRQSLGQGLEFLIYFQGNSAPDKSGLPSDRFSAERTGGSVSTLTIQRTQQEDSAVYLCASNDRGVGNTIYFGEGSWLTVV.

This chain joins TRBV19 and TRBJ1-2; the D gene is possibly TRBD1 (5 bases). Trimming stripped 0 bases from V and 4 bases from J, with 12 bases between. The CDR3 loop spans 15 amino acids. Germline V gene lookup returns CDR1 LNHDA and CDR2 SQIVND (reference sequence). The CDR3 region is CASSIDGRDTYGYTF. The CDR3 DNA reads TGTGCCAGTAGTATAGATGGCAGGGATACCTATGGCTACACCTTC.

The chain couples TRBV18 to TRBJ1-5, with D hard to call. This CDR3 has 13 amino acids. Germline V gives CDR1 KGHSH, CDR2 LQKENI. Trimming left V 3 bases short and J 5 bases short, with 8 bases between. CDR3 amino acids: CASSPHPDQPQHF. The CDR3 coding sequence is TGTGCCAGCTCACCTCACCCTGATCAGCCCCAGCATTTT. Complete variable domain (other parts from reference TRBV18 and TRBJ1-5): NAGVMQNPRHLVRRRGQEARLRCSPMKGHSHVYWYRQLPEEGLKFMVYLQKENIIDESGMPKERFSAEFPKEGPSILRIQQVVRGDSAAYFCASSPHPDQPQHFGDGTRLSIL.

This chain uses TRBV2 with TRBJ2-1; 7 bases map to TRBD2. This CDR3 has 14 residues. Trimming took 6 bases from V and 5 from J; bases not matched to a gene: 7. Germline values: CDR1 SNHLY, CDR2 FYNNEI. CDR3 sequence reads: CASRVGGSHNEQFF. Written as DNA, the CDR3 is TGTGCCAGCAGGGTCGGGGGGAGCCACAATGAGCAGTTCTTC.

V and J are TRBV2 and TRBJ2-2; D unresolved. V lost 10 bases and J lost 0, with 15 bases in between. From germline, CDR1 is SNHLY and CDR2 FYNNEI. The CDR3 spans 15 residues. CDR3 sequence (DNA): TGTGCCACCGAACCCGGCGACGCGAACACCGGGGAGCTGTTTTTT. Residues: CATEPGDANTGELFF.

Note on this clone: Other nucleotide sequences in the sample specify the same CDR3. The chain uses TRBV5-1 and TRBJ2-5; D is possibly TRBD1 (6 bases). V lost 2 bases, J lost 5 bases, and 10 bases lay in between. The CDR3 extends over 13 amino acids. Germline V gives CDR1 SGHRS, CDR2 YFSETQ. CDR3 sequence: CASSLGGGETQYF. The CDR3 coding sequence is TGCGCCAGCAGCTTAGGGGGTGGCGAGACCCAGTACTTC.

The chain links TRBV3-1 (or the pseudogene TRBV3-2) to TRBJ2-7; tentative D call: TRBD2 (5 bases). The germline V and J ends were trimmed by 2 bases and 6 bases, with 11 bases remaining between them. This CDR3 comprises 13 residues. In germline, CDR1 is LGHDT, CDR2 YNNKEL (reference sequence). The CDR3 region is CASSQSARGEQYF. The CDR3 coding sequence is TGTGCCAGCAGCCAATCGGCTCGGGGCGAGCAGTACTTC.

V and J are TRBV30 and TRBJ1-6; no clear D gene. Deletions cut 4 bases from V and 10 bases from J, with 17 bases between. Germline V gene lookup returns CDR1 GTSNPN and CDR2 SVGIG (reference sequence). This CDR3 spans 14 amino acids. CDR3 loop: CAWTKGVRTSPLHF. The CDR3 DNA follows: TGTGCCTGGACGAAAGGTGTCAGAACCTCACCCCTCCACTTT.

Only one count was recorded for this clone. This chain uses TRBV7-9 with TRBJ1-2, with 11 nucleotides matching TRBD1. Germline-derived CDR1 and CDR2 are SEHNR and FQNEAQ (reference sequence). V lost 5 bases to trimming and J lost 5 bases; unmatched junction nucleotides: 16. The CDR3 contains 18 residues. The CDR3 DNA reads TGTGCCAGCAGCCTGCGGACAGGGGGCTCTTCGGGAGGGTATGGCTACACCTTC. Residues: CASSLRTGGSSGGYGYTF.

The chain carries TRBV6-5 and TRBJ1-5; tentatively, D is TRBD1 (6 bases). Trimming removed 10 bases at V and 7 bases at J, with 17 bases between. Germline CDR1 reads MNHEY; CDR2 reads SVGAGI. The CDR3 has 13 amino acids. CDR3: CATEVIQGQPQHF. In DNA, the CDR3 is TGTGCCACGGAGGTTATTCAGGGGCAGCCCCAGCATTTT.

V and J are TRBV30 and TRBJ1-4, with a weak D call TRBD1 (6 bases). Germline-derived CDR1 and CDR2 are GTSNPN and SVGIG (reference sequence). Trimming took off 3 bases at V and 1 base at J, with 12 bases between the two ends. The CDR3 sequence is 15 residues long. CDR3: CAWRIGTQTNEKLFF. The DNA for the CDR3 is TGTGCCTGGAGGATTGGGACACAAACTAATGAAAAACTGTTTTTT.